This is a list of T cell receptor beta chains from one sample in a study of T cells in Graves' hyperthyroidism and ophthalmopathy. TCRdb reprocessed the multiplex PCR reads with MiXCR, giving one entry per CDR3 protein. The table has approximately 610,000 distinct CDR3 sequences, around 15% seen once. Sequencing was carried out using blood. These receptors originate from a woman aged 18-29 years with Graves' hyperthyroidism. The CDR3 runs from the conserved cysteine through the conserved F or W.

CDR3 protein: CASSQRPLQGDTQYF
V gene: TRBV3-1
CDR3 length: 15
J gene: TRBJ2-3

CDR3 protein: CSVEGDSYEQYF
V gene: TRBV29-1
CDR3 length: 12
J gene: TRBJ2-7

CDR3 protein: CASSFPTGVSNQPQHF
V gene: TRBV12-3/TRBV12-4
CDR3 length: 16
J gene: TRBJ1-5

CDR3 protein: CASSFGGRTRGFSLHF
V gene: TRBV7-2
CDR3 length: 16
J gene: TRBJ1-6

CDR3 protein: CASSRGAGFAYEQYF
V gene: TRBV6-1
CDR3 length: 15
J gene: TRBJ2-7

CDR3 protein: CASGLGSLWKEAFF
V gene: TRBV12-5
CDR3 length: 14
J gene: TRBJ1-1

CDR3 protein: CASRLDRAEKLFF
V gene: TRBV6-1
CDR3 length: 13
J gene: TRBJ1-4

CDR3 protein: CASSARDRSRTGSTDTQYF
V gene: TRBV2
CDR3 length: 19
J gene: TRBJ2-3

CDR3 protein: CASTTQRGSGGNEQFF
V gene: TRBV19
CDR3 length: 16
J gene: TRBJ2-1

CDR3 protein: CSEGGGDGYTF
V gene: TRBV20-1
CDR3 length: 11
J gene: TRBJ1-2

CDR3 protein: CASSGTSGSPDTQYF
V gene: TRBV6-1
CDR3 length: 15
J gene: TRBJ2-3

CDR3 protein: CATTWGGAADTQYF
V gene: TRBV15
CDR3 length: 14
J gene: TRBJ2-3

CDR3 protein: CASSLDGTDNEQFF
V gene: TRBV5-1
CDR3 length: 14
J gene: TRBJ2-1

CDR3 protein: CASSRLAGVGELFF
V gene: TRBV6-2/TRBV6-3
CDR3 length: 14
J gene: TRBJ2-2

CDR3 protein: CASSLEGPSGNTIYF
V gene: TRBV11-2
CDR3 length: 15
J gene: TRBJ1-3

CDR3 protein: CASSLVAGARGYTF
V gene: TRBV5-1
CDR3 length: 14
J gene: TRBJ1-2

CDR3 protein: CASSPRTGHHSNQPQHF
V gene: TRBV4-3
CDR3 length: 17
J gene: TRBJ1-5

CDR3 protein: CASSSPGQGAALLYNEQFF
V gene: TRBV28
CDR3 length: 19
J gene: TRBJ2-1

CDR3 protein: CASSYGGSSNQPQHF
V gene: TRBV6-5
CDR3 length: 15
J gene: TRBJ1-5

CDR3 protein: CASSLDWTKNEQFF
V gene: TRBV7-9
CDR3 length: 14
J gene: TRBJ2-1

CDR3 protein: CASNPLPHSYNEQFF
V gene: TRBV7-2
CDR3 length: 15
J gene: TRBJ2-1

CDR3 protein: CASSYGLLPNYGYTF
V gene: TRBV6-5
CDR3 length: 15
J gene: TRBJ1-2

CDR3 protein: CSVETLLAGGPPQETQYF
V gene: TRBV29-1
CDR3 length: 18
J gene: TRBJ2-5

CDR3 protein: CASRQPGQGWHSPLHF
V gene: TRBV6-1
CDR3 length: 16
J gene: TRBJ1-6

CDR3 protein: CASSQDPGDADTQYF
V gene: TRBV3-1
CDR3 length: 15
J gene: TRBJ2-3

CDR3 protein: CASSYLPTSGVNTGELFF
V gene: TRBV5-1
CDR3 length: 18
J gene: TRBJ2-2

CDR3 protein: CASSLGYWGNGELFF
V gene: TRBV5-4
CDR3 length: 15
J gene: TRBJ2-2

CDR3 protein: CASSLTVSTDTQYF
V gene: TRBV7-2
CDR3 length: 14
J gene: TRBJ2-3